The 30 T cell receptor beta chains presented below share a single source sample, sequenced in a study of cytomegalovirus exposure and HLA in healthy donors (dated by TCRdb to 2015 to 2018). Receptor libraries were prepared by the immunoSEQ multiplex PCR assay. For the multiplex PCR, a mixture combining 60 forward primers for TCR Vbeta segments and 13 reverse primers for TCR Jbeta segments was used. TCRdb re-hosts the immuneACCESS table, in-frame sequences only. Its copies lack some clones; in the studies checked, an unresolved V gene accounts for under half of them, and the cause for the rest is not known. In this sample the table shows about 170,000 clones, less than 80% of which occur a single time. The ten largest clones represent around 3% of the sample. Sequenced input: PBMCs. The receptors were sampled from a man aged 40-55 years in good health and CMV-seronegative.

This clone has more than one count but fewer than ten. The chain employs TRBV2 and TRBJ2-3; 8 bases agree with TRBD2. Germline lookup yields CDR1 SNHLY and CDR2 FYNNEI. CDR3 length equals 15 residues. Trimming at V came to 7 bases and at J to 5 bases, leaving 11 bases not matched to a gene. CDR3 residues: CASNGGRGVKDTQYF. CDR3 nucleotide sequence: TGTGCCAGCAATGGCGGGCGGGGGGTTAAAGATACGCAGTATTTT.

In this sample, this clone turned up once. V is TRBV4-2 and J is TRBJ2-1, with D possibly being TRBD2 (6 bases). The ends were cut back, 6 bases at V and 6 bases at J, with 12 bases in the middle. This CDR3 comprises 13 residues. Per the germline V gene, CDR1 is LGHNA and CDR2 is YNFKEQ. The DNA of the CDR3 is TGTGCCAGCAGAAGACTGACTAGCAATGAGCAGTTCTTC. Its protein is CASRRLTSNEQFF.

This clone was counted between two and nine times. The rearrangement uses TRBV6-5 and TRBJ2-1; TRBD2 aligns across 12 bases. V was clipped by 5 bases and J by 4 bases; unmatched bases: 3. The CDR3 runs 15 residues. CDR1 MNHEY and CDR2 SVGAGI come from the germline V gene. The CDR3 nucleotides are TGTGCCAGCAGTGTCACTAGCGGGAGGTACAATGAGCAGTTCTTC. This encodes CASSVTSGRYNEQFF.

CDR3 bases: TGTGCCAGCAGCTTGGCGGGTTCCCCTCAGCCCCAGCATTTT. Protein sequence: CASSLAGSPQPQHF. The V gene is TRBV5-4, the J gene TRBJ1-5; D is unresolved. Germline V gives CDR1 SGHNT, CDR2 YYREEE (reference sequence). Trimming removed 0 bases at V and 6 bases at J, with 10 bases between. The CDR3 is made up of 14 amino acids. The full variable domain, with the rest looked up from reference TRBV5-4 and TRBJ1-5, is ETGVTQSPTHLIKTRGQQVTLRCSSQSGHNTVSWYQQALGQGPQFIFQYYREEENGRGNFPPRFSGLQFPNYSSELNVNALELDDSALYLCASSLAGSPQPQHFGDGTRLSIL.

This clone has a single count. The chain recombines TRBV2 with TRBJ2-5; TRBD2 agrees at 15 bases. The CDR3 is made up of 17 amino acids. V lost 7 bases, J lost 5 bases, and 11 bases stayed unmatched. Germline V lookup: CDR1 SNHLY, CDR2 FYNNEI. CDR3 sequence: CASNLPGLAGGQETQYF. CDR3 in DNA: TGTGCCAGCAACCTCCCGGGACTAGCGGGGGGCCAGGAGACCCAGTACTTC.

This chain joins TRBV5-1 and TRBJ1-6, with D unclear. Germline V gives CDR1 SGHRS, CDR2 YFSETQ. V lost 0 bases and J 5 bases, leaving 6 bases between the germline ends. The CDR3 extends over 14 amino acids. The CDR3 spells CASSLGTNNSPLHF. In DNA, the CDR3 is TGCGCCAGCAGCTTGGGGACTAATAATTCACCCCTCCACTTT.

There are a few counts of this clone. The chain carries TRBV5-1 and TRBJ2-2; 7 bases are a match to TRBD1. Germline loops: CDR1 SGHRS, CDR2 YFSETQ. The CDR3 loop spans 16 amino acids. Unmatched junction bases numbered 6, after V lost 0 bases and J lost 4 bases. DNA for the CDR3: TGCGCCAGCAGCTTGGGACAGGGAGTGGGCACCGGGGAGCTGTTTTTT. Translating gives CASSLGQGVGTGELFF.

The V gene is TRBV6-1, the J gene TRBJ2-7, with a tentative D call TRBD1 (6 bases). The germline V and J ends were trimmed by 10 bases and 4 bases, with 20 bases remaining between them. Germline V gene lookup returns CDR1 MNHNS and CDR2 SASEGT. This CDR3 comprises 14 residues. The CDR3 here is CATPDPGQVYEQYF. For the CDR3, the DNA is TGTGCCACCCCCGATCCGGGACAAGTATACGAGCAGTACTTC.

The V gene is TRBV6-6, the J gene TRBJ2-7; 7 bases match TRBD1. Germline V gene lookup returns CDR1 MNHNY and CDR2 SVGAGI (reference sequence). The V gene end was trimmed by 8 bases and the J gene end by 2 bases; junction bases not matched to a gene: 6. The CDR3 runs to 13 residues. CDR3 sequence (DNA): TGTGCCAGCGCCCGACAGGGCCCCTACGAGCAGTACTTC. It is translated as CASARQGPYEQYF.

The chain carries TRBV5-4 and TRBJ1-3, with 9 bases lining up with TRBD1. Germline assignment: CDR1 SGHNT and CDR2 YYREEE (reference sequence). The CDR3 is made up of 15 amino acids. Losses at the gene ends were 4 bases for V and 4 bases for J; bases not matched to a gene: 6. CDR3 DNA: TGTGCCAGCAGCCGTACAGGGGGCGGAGGAAACACCATATATTTT. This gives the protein CASSRTGGGGNTIYF.

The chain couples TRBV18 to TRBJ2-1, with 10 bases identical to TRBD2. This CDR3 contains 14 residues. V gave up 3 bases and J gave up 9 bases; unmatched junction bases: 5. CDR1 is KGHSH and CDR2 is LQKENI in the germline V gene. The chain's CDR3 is CASSPETSGIEQFF. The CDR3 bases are TGTGCCAGCTCACCGGAAACTAGCGGGATTGAGCAGTTCTTC.

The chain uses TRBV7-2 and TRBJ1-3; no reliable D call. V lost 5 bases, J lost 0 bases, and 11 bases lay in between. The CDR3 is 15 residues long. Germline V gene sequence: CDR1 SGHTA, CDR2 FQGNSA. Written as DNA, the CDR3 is TGTGCCAGCAGCACAGACCGAAGCTCTGGAAACACCATATATTTT. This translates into CASSTDRSSGNTIYF.

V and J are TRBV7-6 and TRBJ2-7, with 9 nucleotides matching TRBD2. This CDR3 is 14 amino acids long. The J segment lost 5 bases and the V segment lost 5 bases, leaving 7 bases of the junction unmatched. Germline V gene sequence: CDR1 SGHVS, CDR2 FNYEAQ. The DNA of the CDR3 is TGTGCCAGCAGCGGGAGCGGGAGGATTGACGAGCAGTACTTC. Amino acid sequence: CASSGSGRIDEQYF.

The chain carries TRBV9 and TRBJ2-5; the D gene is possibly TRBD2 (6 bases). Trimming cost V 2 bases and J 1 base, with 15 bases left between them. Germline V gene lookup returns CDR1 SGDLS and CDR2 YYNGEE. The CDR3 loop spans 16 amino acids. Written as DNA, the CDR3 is TGTGCCAGCAGCGTCGCTTCTAACGGGGGCCAAGAGACCCAGTACTTC. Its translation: CASSVASNGGQETQYF.

The CDR3 bases are TGCGCCAGCAGCTTCGACAGCAACTATGGCTACACCTTC. Translated, it gives CASSFDSNYGYTF. The rearrangement uses TRBV5-1 and TRBJ1-2; a weak D match, TRBD1 (5 bases). Germline assignment: CDR1 SGHRS and CDR2 YFSETQ. V gave up 2 bases and J gave up 2 bases, with 7 bases separating them. The CDR3 sequence is 13 residues long.

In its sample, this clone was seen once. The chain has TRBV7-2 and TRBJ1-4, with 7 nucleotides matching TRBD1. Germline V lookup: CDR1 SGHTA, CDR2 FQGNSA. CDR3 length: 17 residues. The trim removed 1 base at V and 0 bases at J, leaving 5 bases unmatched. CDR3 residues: CASSLVGQASTNEKLFF. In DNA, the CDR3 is TGTGCCAGCAGCTTAGTAGGACAGGCTTCAACTAATGAAAAACTGTTTTTT.

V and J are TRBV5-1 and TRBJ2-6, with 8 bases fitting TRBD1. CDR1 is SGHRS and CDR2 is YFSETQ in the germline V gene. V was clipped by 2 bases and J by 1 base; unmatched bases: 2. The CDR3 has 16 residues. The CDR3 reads CASSLRTGSGANVLTF. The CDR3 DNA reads TGCGCCAGCAGCTTAAGGACAGGGTCTGGGGCCAACGTCCTGACTTTC.

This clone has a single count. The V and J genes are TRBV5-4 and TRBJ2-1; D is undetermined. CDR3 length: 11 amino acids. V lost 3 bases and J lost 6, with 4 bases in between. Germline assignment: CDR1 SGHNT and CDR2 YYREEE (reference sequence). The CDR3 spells CASSSSNEQFF. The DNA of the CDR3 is TGTGCCAGCAGCTCATCCAATGAGCAGTTCTTC.

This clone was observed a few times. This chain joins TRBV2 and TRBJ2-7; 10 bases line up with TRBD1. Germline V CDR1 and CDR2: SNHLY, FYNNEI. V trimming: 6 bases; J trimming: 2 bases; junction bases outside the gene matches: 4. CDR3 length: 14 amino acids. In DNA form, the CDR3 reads TGTGCCAGCAGCGCCGGGACAGGGGCCTACGAGCAGTACTTC. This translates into CASSAGTGAYEQYF.

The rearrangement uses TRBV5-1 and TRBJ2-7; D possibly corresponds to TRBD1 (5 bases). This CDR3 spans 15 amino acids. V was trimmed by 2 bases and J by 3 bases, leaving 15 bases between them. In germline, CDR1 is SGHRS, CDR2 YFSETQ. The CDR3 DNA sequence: TGCGCCAGCAGCTTTCTCCAGGGTTCGATCTACGAGCAGTACTTC. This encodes CASSFLQGSIYEQYF.

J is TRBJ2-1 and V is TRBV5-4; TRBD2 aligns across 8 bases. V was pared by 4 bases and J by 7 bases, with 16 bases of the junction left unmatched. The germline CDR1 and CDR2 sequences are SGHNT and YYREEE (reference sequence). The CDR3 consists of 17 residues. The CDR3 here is CASSQGGGGGSVNEQFF. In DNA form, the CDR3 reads TGTGCCAGCAGCCAAGGGGGGGGCGGGGGGTCAGTGAATGAGCAGTTCTTC.

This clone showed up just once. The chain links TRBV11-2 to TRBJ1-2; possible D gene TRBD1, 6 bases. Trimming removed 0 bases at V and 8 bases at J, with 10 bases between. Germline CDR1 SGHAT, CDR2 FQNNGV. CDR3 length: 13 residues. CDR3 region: CASSLDLGGGYTF. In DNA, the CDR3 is TGTGCCAGCAGCTTAGATCTAGGGGGAGGCTACACCTTC.

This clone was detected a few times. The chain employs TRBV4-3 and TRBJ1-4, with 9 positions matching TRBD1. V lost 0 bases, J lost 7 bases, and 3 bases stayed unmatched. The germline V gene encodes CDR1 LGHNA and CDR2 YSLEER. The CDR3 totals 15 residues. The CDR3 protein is CASSQEYRGLEKLFF. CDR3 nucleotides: TGCGCCAGCAGCCAAGAGTACAGGGGGCTTGAAAAACTGTTTTTT.

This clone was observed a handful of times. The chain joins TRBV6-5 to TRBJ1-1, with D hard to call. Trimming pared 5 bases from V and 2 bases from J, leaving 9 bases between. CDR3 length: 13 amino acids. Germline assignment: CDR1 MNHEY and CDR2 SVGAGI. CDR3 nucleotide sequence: TGTGCCAGCAGTCCTCGGAGTAACACTGAAGCTTTCTTT. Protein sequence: CASSPRSNTEAFF.

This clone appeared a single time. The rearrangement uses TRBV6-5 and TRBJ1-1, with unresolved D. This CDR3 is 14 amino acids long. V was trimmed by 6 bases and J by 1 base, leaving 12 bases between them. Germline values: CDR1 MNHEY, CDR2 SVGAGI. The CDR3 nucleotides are TGTGCCAGCAGCCCCCAGAACCCGAACACTGAAGCTTTCTTT. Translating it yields CASSPQNPNTEAFF.

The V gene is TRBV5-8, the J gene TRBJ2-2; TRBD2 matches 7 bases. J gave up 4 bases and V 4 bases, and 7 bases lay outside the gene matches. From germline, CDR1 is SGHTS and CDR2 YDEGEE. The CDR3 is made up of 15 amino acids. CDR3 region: CASSALRGVTGELFF. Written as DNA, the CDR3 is TGTGCCAGCAGCGCCCTCCGGGGGGTCACCGGGGAGCTGTTTTTT.

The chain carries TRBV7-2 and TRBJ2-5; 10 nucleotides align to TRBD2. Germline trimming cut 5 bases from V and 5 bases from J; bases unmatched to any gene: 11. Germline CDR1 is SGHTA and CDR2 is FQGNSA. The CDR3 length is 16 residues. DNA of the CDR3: TGTGCCAGCAGCCCCTCCAAGCGGGGGGGCAGCGAGACCCAGTACTTC. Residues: CASSPSKRGGSETQYF.

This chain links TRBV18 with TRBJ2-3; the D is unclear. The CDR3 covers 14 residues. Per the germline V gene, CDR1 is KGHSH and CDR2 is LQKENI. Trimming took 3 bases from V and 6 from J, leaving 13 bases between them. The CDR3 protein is CASSPGRSEDTQYF. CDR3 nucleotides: TGTGCCAGCTCACCGGGCAGGTCTGAGGATACGCAGTATTTT.

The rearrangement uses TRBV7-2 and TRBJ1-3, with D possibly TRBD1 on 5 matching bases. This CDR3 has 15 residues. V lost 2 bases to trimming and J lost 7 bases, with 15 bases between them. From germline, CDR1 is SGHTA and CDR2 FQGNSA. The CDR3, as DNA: TGTGCCAGCAGCTTAAGGGGCCAGGGAGGTAACACCATATATTTT. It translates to CASSLRGQGGNTIYF.

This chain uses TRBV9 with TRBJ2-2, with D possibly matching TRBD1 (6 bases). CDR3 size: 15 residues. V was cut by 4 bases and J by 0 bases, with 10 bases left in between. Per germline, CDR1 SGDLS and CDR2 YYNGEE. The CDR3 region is CASSLWTANTGELFF. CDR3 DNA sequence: TGTGCCAGCAGCCTCTGGACAGCGAACACCGGGGAGCTGTTTTTT.